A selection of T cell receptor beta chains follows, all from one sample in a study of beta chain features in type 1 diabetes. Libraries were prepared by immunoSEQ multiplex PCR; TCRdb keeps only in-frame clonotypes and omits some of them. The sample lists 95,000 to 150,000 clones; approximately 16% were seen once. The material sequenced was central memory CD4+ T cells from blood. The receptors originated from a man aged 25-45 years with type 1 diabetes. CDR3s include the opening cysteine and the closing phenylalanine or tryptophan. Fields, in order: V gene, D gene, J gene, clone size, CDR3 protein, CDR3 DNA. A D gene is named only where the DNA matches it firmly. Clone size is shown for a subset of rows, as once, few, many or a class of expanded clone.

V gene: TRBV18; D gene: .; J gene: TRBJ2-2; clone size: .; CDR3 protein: CASSTQLETGELFF; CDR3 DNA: TGTGCCAGCTCCACTCAACTAGAAACCGGGGAGCTGTTTTTT
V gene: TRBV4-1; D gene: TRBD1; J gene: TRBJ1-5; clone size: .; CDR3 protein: CASSQDPGQSHQPQHF; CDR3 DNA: TGCGCCAGCAGCCAAGACCCGGGACAGTCCCATCAGCCCCAGCATTTT
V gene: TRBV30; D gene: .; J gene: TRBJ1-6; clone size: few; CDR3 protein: CAWSVIGGNSPLHF; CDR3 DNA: TGTGCCTGGAGTGTAATTGGCGGGAATTCACCCCTCCACTTT
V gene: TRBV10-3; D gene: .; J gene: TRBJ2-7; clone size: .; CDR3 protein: CAISESGSYEQYF; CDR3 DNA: TGTGCCATCAGTGAGTCCGGCAGCTACGAGCAGTACTTC
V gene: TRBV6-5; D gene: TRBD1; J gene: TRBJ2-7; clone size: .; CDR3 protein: CASSSGTGMYEQYF; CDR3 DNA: TGTGCCAGCAGTTCCGGGACAGGGATGTACGAGCAGTACTTC
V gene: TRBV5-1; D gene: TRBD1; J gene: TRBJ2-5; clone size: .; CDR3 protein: CASSRTGGETQYF; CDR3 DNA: TGCGCCAGCAGCCGGACAGGTGGGGAGACCCAGTACTTC
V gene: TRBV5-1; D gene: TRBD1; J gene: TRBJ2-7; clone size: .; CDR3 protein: CASSPSDREIYEQYF; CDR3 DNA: TGCGCCAGCAGCCCCTCGGACAGGGAAATATACGAGCAGTACTTC
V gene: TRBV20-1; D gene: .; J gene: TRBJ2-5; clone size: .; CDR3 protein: CSARPRETQYF; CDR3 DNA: TGCAGTGCTAGACCGAGGGAGACCCAGTACTTC
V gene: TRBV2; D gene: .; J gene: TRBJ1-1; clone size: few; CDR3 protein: CASSYQQTNTEAFF; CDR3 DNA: TGTGCCAGCAGTTACCAACAGACGAACACTGAAGCTTTCTTT
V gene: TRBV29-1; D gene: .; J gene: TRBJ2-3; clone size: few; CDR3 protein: CSVPGQVTDTQYF; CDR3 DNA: TGCAGCGTTCCGGGGCAAGTCACAGATACGCAGTATTTT
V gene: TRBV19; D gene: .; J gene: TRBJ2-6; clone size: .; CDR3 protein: CASTRDQGVSGANVLTF; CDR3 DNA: TGTGCCAGTACTAGGGATCAAGGGGTCTCTGGGGCCAACGTCCTGACTTTC
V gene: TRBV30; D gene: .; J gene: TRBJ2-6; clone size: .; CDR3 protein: CAWSKTNLGANGLTF; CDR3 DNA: TGTGCCTGGAGTAAAACAAATCTCGGGGCCAACGGCCTGACTTTC
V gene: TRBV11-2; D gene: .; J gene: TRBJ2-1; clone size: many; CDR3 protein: CASSLAASYNEQFF; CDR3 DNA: TGTGCCAGCAGCTTAGCTGCTTCCTACAATGAGCAGTTCTTC
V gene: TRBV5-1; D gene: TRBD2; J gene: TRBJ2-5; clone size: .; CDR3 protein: CASSHRPPTSAPETQYF; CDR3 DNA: TGCGCCAGCAGCCACAGGCCCCCAACTAGCGCCCCAGAGACCCAGTACTTC
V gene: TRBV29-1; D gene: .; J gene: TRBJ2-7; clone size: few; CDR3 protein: CSVAVRQGVYEQYF; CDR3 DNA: TGCAGCGTTGCGGTACGGCAGGGCGTCTACGAGCAGTACTTC
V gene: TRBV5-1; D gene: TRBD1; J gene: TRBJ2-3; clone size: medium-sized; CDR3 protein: CASSLLGQGPDTQYF; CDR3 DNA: TGCGCCAGCAGCTTACTGGGACAGGGGCCAGATACGCAGTATTTT
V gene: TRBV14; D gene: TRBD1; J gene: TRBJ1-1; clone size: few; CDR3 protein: CASSHWTGANTEAFF; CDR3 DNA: TGTGCCAGCAGCCACTGGACAGGGGCAAACACTGAAGCTTTCTTT
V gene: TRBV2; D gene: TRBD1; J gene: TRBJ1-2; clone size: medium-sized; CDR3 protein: CASSGTGGFGYTF; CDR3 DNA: TGTGCCAGCAGTGGGACAGGGGGCTTTGGCTACACCTTC
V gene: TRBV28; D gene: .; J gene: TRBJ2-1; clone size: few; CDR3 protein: CASSFVLYNEQFF; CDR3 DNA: TGTGCCAGCAGTTTCGTACTATACAATGAGCAGTTCTTC
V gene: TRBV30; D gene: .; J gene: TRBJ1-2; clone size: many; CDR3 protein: CAWSIEANYGYTF; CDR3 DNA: TGTGCCTGGAGTATAGAGGCTAACTATGGCTACACCTTC
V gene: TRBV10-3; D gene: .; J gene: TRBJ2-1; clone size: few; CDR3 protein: CAISEWTHNEQFF; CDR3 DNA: TGTGCCATCAGTGAGTGGACTCACAATGAGCAGTTCTTC
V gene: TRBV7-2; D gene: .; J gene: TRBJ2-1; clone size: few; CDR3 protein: CASSLGYNEQFF; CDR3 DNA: TGTGCCAGCAGCTTGGGGTACAATGAGCAGTTCTTC